This TCR beta chain was recovered during a study of CD8 T cells in Susac syndrome. Trimming took off 0 bases at V and 0 bases at J, with 11 bases between the two ends. This CDR3 is 16 amino acids long. Germline loops: CDR1 LGHNA, CDR2 YSLEER. RNA in amounts of roughly 0.5 to 1 ug was reverse transcribed with random hexamers. TCRdb re-called the immunoSEQ multiplex PCR reads with MiXCR, one entry per CDR3 protein. The data show hundreds of thousands of distinct CDR3 sequences, approximately 85% seen once. This clonotype has only a few counts. Sequencing of TCR beta was performed on blood CD8+ T cells and on blood CD4+ T cells.

The receptor was derived from a human donor with multiple sclerosis. The gene calls are TRBV4-3 and TRBJ1-1; D possibly corresponds to TRBD1 (5 bases). The sequencing input was CD8+ T cells from PBMCs. CDR3 region: CASSQEPWGMNTEAFF. Written as DNA, the CDR3 is TGCGCCAGCAGCCAAGAACCCTGGGGCATGAACACTGAAGCTTTCTTT.